This entry lists 32 T cell receptor beta chains sequenced from one sample in a study of blood T cell repertoires in COVID-19. Repertoires were generated with immunoSEQ multiplex PCR, while TCRdb's copy carries only in-frame clones and drops some. The sample has some 100,000 clones, approximately 83% seen once. The sequenced sample consisted of PBMCs or T cells enriched from blood (not recorded which). These receptors came from a woman in her forties or fifties who had recovered from COVID-19.

This clone appeared a few times. The V gene is TRBV11-2, the J gene TRBJ2-7, with TRBD2 as a possible D gene (5 bases). V was shortened by 2 bases and J by 0 bases, with 20 bases between the two germline ends. Germline-derived CDR1 and CDR2 are SGHAT and FQNNGV. The CDR3 loop spans 18 amino acids. The CDR3 DNA reads as TGTGCCAGCAGCTTATGGTCCGTGAGGAGGCTGACCTCCTACGAGCAGTACTTC. Its translation: CASSLWSVRRLTSYEQYF.

This clone was recorded a few times. V and J are TRBV11-2 and TRBJ2-3, with a weak D call TRBD2 (6 bases). V lost 3 bases and J lost 0, with 7 bases in between. The CDR3 has 14 amino acids. Per germline, CDR1 SGHAT and CDR2 FQNNGV. The DNA for the CDR3 is TGTGCCAGCAGCTTGGGACTCAGCACAGATACGCAGTATTTT. Translating it yields CASSLGLSTDTQYF.

Within the sample, this clone is medium-sized. The chain joins TRBV6-1 to TRBJ2-7; 12 bases are a match to TRBD2. The CDR3 totals 15 residues. V was pared by 0 bases and J by 3 bases, with 0 bases of the junction left unmatched. CDR1 and CDR2 from the germline V gene are MNHNS and SASEGT. The CDR3, as DNA: TGTGCCAGCAGTGAAGCGACTAGCGGGAGCTACGAGCAGTACTTC. This encodes CASSEATSGSYEQYF.

This clone appeared a single time. The chain employs TRBV27 and TRBJ2-5; TRBD2 matches 8 bases. The CDR3 consists of 16 residues. J lost 2 bases, V lost 2 bases, and 7 bases had no gene match. Germline assignment: CDR1 MNHEY and CDR2 SMNVEV (reference sequence). CDR3 sequence: CASSLDVSGAQETQYF. The DNA of the CDR3 is TGTGCCAGCAGTTTAGATGTTAGCGGGGCGCAAGAGACCCAGTACTTC.

This chain uses TRBV27 with TRBJ1-1, with D perhaps TRBD1 (6 bases). V lost 6 bases to trimming and J lost 0 bases, with 14 bases between them. The CDR3 sequence is 15 residues long. The germline V gene has CDR1 MNHEY and CDR2 SMNVEV (reference sequence). The CDR3: CASRQDSLMNTEAFF. CDR3 DNA: TGTGCCAGCAGACAGGACAGCCTAATGAACACTGAAGCTTTCTTT.

This chain connects TRBV5-1 to TRBJ1-3, with 7 bases fitting TRBD1. Germline V gene sequence: CDR1 SGHRS, CDR2 YFSETQ. With 3 bases clipped from V and 4 bases from J, the junction kept 7 bases outside the gene matches. This CDR3 is 15 amino acids long. The CDR3 nucleotides are TGCGCCAGCAGCTCGGATCCGGGACAGGGAAACACCATATATTTT. Translation: CASSSDPGQGNTIYF.

This chain joins TRBV28 and TRBJ2-6; a weak D match, TRBD2 (6 bases). The CDR3 totals 16 residues. V lost 2 bases and J lost 2, with 10 bases in between. Germline-derived CDR1 and CDR2 are MDHEN and SYDVKM. CDR3 in amino acids: CASSLQEGAGANVLTF. As DNA, the CDR3 is TGTGCCAGCAGTTTACAGGAGGGAGCTGGGGCCAACGTCCTGACTTTC. Full variable domain (remainder filled in from reference TRBV28 and TRBJ2-6): DVKVTQSSRYLVKRTGEKVFLECVQDMDHENMFWYRQDPGLGLRLIYFSYDVKMKEKGDIPEGYSVSREKKERFSLILESASTNQTSMYLCASSLQEGAGANVLTFGAGSRLTVL.

This chain connects TRBV5-4 to TRBJ2-3, with 8 bases that match TRBD2. This CDR3 comprises 14 residues. V shed 4 bases, J shed 3 bases, and the junction held 4 bases outside the gene matches. Germline loops: CDR1 SGHNT, CDR2 YYREEE (reference sequence). The CDR3 loop reads CASSKGLETDTQYF. Written as DNA, the CDR3 is TGTGCCAGCAGCAAGGGACTAGAGACAGATACGCAGTATTTT.

The gene calls are TRBV6-5 and TRBJ2-7, with D tentatively TRBD2 (5 bases). The CDR3 has 15 residues. Germline lookup yields CDR1 MNHEY and CDR2 SVGAGI. The V and J ends lost 11 bases and 2 bases respectively, with 22 bases between them. The DNA of the CDR3 is TGTGCCTACATAACGGACGGAGGCCCAACCTACGAGCAGTACTTC. As protein: CAYITDGGPTYEQYF.

This chain connects TRBV5-1 to TRBJ1-1; no definite D call. Germline values: CDR1 SGHRS, CDR2 YFSETQ. The CDR3 sequence is 13 residues long. The V end lost 0 bases, the J end lost 4 bases, and 7 bases lay between the germline ends. The CDR3 loop is CASSLASFTEAFF. The DNA of the CDR3 is TGCGCCAGCAGCTTGGCCTCGTTCACTGAAGCTTTCTTT.

This clone was counted a single time. This chain joins TRBV28 and TRBJ2-7; a possible D gene is TRBD2 (6 bases). Germline assignment: CDR1 MDHEN and CDR2 SYDVKM. The V end was cut by 11 bases, the J end by 2 bases, with 13 bases between. This CDR3 has 12 residues. CDR3 sequence reads: CAGGLNPYEQYF. The DNA of the CDR3 is TGTGCCGGGGGACTGAACCCCTACGAGCAGTACTTC.

The CDR3 reads CASSLDPGPQETQYF. CDR3 in DNA: TGCGCCAGCAGCTTGGATCCAGGGCCTCAAGAGACCCAGTACTTC. The chain combines TRBV5-1 with TRBJ2-5, with D maybe TRBD1 (5 bases). Germline V CDR1 and CDR2: SGHRS, YFSETQ. Trimming stripped 0 bases from V and 2 bases from J, with 11 bases between. The CDR3 covers 15 residues.

The gene calls are TRBV13 and TRBJ1-1; 8 bases line up with TRBD1. Germline V gene sequence: CDR1 PRHDT, CDR2 FYEKMQ (reference sequence). V was clipped by 5 bases and J by 2 bases; unmatched bases: 16. The CDR3 runs to 18 residues. CDR3 bases: TGTGCCAGCAGCCCCGGGCGGCCTTCAGGGGGCTTCAACACTGAAGCTTTCTTT. It is translated as CASSPGRPSGGFNTEAFF.

This clone was seen once. The chain recombines TRBV21-1 with TRBJ2-2; whether TRBD1, the table's D call, matches the DNA was not checked. TRBV21-1 is described as a pseudogene. CDR3 length equals 15 residues. The CDR3 nucleotides read TGTGCCAGCAGCAGCCGGGACAGGGGTAACGGGGAGCTGTTTTTT. Protein: CASSSRDRGNGELFF.

Concerning this clone: At one of its ends the junction is not consistent with the germline gene, which may arise from a read error. The J gene is TRBJ1-3, the V gene TRBV6-1; tentative D call: TRBD1 (6 bases). CDR3 length equals 15 residues. Germline V gives CDR1 MNHNS, CDR2 SASEGT. The CDR3 sequence is CASREGQISRNTIYF. The CDR3 coding sequence is TGTGCCAGCAGGGAAGGACAGATTAGCAGAAACACCATATATTTT.

Here the CDR3 DNA reads TGTGCCAGCAACCGCTTGGGGGCTAGAGGTAGCAATCAGCCCCAGCATTTT. Its translation is CASNRLGARGSNQPQHF. The V call is TRBV28, the J call TRBJ1-5; possible D gene TRBD1, 6 bases. Between the trimmed V and J ends, which lost 7 bases and 0 bases, there was a span of 19 bases. The CDR3 runs 17 residues. Per germline, CDR1 MDHEN and CDR2 SYDVKM.

The CDR3 DNA reads as TGTGCCAGCAGCGGGACAGGGAATAGCAATCAGCCCCAGCATTTT. It yields the protein CASSGTGNSNQPQHF. The gene calls are TRBV2 and TRBJ1-5; 9 bases line up with TRBD1. Trimming cost V 6 bases and J 0 bases; bases outside gene matches: 3. Germline V lookup: CDR1 SNHLY, CDR2 FYNNEI. The CDR3 length is 15 residues.

V usage is TRBV5-6 and J usage is TRBJ1-5, with TRBD1 matching over 8 bases. This CDR3 spans 17 amino acids. Germline CDR1 reads SGHDT; CDR2 reads YYEEEE. After removal of 0 bases from V and 2 bases from J, the junction contained 7 bases not matched to a gene. The CDR3 DNA reads TGTGCCAGCAGCTTGGGCTCTGGGACAGGAGGCAATCAGCCCCAGCATTTT. This codes for CASSLGSGTGGNQPQHF.

The chain employs TRBV5-4 and TRBJ2-1, with D unclear. Trimming stripped 4 bases from V and 7 bases from J, with 12 bases between. CDR3 length: 13 amino acids. The V gene's germline CDR1 is SGHNT and CDR2 YYREEE (reference sequence). DNA for the CDR3: TGTGCCAGCAGCGCGTCTAGTTCTAATGAGCAGTTCTTC. Translation gives CASSASSSNEQFF. The full variable domain, with the rest looked up from reference TRBV5-4 and TRBJ2-1, is ETGVTQSPTHLIKTRGQQVTLRCSSQSGHNTVSWYQQALGQGPQFIFQYYREEENGRGNFPPRFSGLQFPNYSSELNVNALELDDSALYLCASSASSSNEQFFGPGTRLTVL.

J is TRBJ2-1 and V is TRBV28; the D gene is possibly TRBD2 (5 bases). CDR3 length equals 12 residues. Trimming cost V 3 bases and J 12 bases, with 12 bases left between them. CDR1 MDHEN and CDR2 SYDVKM come from the germline V gene. The CDR3 is CASSFGLKGQFF. The CDR3 DNA reads as TGTGCCAGCAGTTTTGGACTGAAGGGGCAGTTCTTC.

The genes are TRBV10-3 and TRBJ1-6; D perhaps matches TRBD1 (6 bases). The germline V gene has CDR1 ENHRY and CDR2 SYGVKD. The V and J ends lost 11 bases and 4 bases respectively, with 27 bases between them. The CDR3 covers 18 residues. CDR3 protein: CAADYRAPPQIYNSPLHF. In nucleotides, the CDR3 is TGTGCCGCCGACTACAGGGCTCCTCCTCAGATTTATAATTCACCCCTCCACTTT.

This chain connects TRBV29-1 to TRBJ2-5; D not certain. Germline CDR1 reads SQVTM; CDR2 reads ANQGSEA. There are 11 residues in the CDR3. V lost 7 bases and J lost 4, with 10 bases in between. The CDR3 here is CSARTGETQYF. The CDR3 DNA is TGCAGCGCCCGCACTGGAGAGACCCAGTACTTC. The variable domain in full, completed from reference TRBV29-1 and TRBJ2-5, reads SAVISQKPSRDICQRGTSLTIQCQVDSQVTMMFWYRQQPGQSLTLIATANQGSEATYESGFVIDKFPISRPNLTFSTLTVSNMSPEDSSIYLCSARTGETQYFGPGTRLLVL.

This clone has just one count. The chain joins TRBV14 to TRBJ2-1; 7 bases agree with TRBD2. Trimming at V came to 6 bases and at J to 6 bases, leaving 5 bases not matched to a gene. Germline V gene sequence: CDR1 SGHDN, CDR2 FVKESK. The CDR3 runs to 13 residues. The CDR3 DNA is TGTGCCAGCAGACCAGCGGGGAGCAATGAGCAGTTCTTC. Its translation: CASRPAGSNEQFF.

The rearrangement joins TRBV5-6 to TRBJ2-1; 9 nucleotides align to TRBD1. CDR1 SGHDT and CDR2 YYEEEE come from the germline V gene. The CDR3 sequence is 17 residues long. V gave up 4 bases and J gave up 6 bases; unmatched junction bases: 14. The CDR3 DNA is TGTGCCAGCAGCCTCGAATATCGGGACAGGGATCTCAATGAGCAGTTCTTC. It yields the protein CASSLEYRDRDLNEQFF. Full variable domain (remainder filled in from reference TRBV5-6 and TRBJ2-1): DAGVTQSPTHLIKTRGQQVTLRCSPKSGHDTVSWYQQALGQGPQFIFQYYEEEERQRGNFPDRFSGHQFPNYSSELNVNALLLGDSALYLCASSLEYRDRDLNEQFFGPGTRLTVL.

CDR3 loop: CASSPTGRSYGYTF. The CDR3 nucleotides are TGTGCCAGCAGCCCGACAGGACGTAGTTATGGCTACACCTTC. The rearrangement joins TRBV28 to TRBJ1-2, with D possibly being TRBD1 (6 bases). Germline lookup yields CDR1 MDHEN and CDR2 SYDVKM. V was clipped by 6 bases and J by 5 bases, with 16 bases between them. The CDR3 length is 14 residues.

The chain links TRBV5-1 to TRBJ2-7, with 8 bases fitting TRBD2. V was pared by 6 bases and J by 1 base, with 6 bases of the junction left unmatched. Germline CDR1 reads SGHRS; CDR2 reads YFSETQ. This CDR3 has 14 amino acids. CDR3 region: CASTVTSGSYEQYF. For the CDR3, the DNA is TGCGCCAGCACGGTCACTAGCGGTTCCTACGAGCAGTACTTC. The whole variable domain, remainder taken from reference TRBV5-1 and TRBJ2-7, is KAGVTQTPRYLIKTRGQQVTLSCSPISGHRSVSWYQQTPGQGLQFLFEYFSETQRNKGNFPGRFSGRQFSNSRSEMNVSTLELGDSALYLCASTVTSGSYEQYFGPGTRLTVT.

The V gene is TRBV2, the J gene TRBJ2-1, with TRBD2 matching 9 bases. V was clipped by 7 bases and J by 7 bases; unmatched bases: 11. The length of the CDR3 is 15 residues. Germline assignment: CDR1 SNHLY and CDR2 FYNNEI. CDR3 loop: CASMLLREGHNEQFF. DNA of the CDR3: TGTGCCAGCATGTTATTGCGGGAGGGCCATAATGAGCAGTTCTTC. The full variable domain, completed using reference TRBV2 and TRBJ2-1, is EPEVTQTPSHQVTQMGQEVILRCVPISNHLYFYWYRQILGQKVEFLVSFYNNEISEKSEIFDDQFSVERPDGSNFTLKIRSTKLEDSAMYFCASMLLREGHNEQFFGPGTRLTVL.

The chain combines TRBV24-1 with TRBJ2-2; perhaps TRBD2 as D (7 bases). CDR1 and CDR2 (germline): KGHDR, SFDVKD. The CDR3 totals 13 residues. Trimming shortened V by 9 bases and J by 4 bases, and 11 bases separated the two germline ends. The CDR3 is CATGGGGTGELFF. CDR3 coding DNA: TGTGCCACCGGAGGGGGGGGCACCGGGGAGCTGTTTTTT.

The chain recombines TRBV24-1 with TRBJ2-1; weak D call: TRBD2 (6 bases). CDR1 and CDR2 (germline): KGHDR, SFDVKD. Deletions cut 4 bases from V and 8 bases from J, with 23 bases between. CDR3 length: 17 amino acids. CDR3 loop: CATSEADAGLPGDEQFF. In nucleotides, the CDR3 is TGTGCCACCAGTGAGGCCGATGCGGGCCTCCCGGGGGATGAGCAGTTCTTC.

The chain employs TRBV18 and TRBJ2-3, with TRBD2 matching 7 bases. The CDR3 consists of 17 residues. Germline-derived CDR1 and CDR2 are KGHSH and LQKENI. Losses at the gene ends were 1 base for V and 0 bases for J; bases not matched to a gene: 7. The DNA of the CDR3 is TGTGCCAGCTCACCACTGTTTCCGGGGGGTAGCACAGATACGCAGTATTTT. Translated: CASSPLFPGGSTDTQYF. Combining the CDR3 with reference TRBV18 and TRBJ2-3 gives the whole variable domain NAGVMQNPRHLVRRRGQEARLRCSPMKGHSHVYWYRQLPEEGLKFMVYLQKENIIDESGMPKERFSAEFPKEGPSILRIQQVVRGDSAAYFCASSPLFPGGSTDTQYFGPGTRLTVL.

The rearrangement joins TRBV30 to TRBJ2-7; TRBD2 might be the D (6 bases). This CDR3 has 13 amino acids. The germline CDR1 and CDR2 sequences are GTSNPN and SVGIG (reference sequence). Between the trimmed V and J ends, which lost 7 bases and 1 base, there was a span of 14 bases. CDR3 protein: CASGGDRSYEQYF. The CDR3 bases are TGTGCCTCCGGGGGAGATAGATCCTACGAGCAGTACTTC.

The rearrangement uses TRBV19 and TRBJ1-2; 9 bases map to TRBD1. CDR3 length equals 15 residues. Germline V gives CDR1 LNHDA, CDR2 SQIVND (reference sequence). V trimming: 4 bases; J trimming: 4 bases; junction bases outside the gene matches: 7. In DNA form, the CDR3 reads TGTGCCAGTAGTAGGGGACAGGGAACCTTCTATGGCTACACCTTC. It yields the protein CASSRGQGTFYGYTF.